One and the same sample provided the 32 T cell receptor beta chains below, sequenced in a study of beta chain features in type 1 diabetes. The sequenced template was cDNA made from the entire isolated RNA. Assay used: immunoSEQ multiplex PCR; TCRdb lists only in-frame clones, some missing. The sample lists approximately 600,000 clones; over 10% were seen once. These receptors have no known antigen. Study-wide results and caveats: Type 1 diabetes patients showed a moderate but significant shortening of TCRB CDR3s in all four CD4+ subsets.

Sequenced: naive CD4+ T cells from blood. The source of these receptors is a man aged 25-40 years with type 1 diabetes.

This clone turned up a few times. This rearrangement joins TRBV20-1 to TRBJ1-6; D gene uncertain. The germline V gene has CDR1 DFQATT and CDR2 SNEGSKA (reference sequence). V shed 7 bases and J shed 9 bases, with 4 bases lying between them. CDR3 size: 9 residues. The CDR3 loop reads CSVSSPLHF. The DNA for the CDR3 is TGCAGTGTTAGTTCACCCCTCCACTTT.

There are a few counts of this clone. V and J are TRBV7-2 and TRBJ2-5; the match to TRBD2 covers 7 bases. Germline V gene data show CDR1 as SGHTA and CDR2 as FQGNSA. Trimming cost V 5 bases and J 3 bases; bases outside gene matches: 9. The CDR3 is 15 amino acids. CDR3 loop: CASSPRSGAEETQYF. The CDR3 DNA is TGTGCCAGCAGCCCAAGAAGCGGGGCCGAAGAGACCCAGTACTTC.

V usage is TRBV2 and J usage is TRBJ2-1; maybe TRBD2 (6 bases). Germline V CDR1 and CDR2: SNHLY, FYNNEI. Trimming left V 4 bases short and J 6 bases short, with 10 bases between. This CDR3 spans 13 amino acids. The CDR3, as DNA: TGTGCCAGCAGTGTGGAGGGAGGCAATGAGCAGTTCTTC. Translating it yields CASSVEGGNEQFF.

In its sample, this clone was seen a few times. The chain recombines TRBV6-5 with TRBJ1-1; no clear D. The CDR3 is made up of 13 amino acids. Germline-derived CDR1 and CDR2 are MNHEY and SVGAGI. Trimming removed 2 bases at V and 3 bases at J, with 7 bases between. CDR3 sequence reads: CASSYREHTEAFF. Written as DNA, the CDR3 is TGTGCCAGCAGTTACAGGGAGCACACTGAAGCTTTCTTT.

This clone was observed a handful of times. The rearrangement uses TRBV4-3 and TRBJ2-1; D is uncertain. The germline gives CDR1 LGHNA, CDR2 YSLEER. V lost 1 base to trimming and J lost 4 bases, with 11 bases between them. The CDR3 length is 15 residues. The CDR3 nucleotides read TGCGCCAGCAGCCAAGGGGCCTCCCATTACAATGAGCAGTTCTTC. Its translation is CASSQGASHYNEQFF.

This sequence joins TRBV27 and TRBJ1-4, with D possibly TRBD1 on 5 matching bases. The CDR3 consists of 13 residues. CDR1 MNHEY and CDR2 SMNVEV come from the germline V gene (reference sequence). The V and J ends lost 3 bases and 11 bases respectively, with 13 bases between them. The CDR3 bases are TGTGCCAGCAGTTTTCCCGGACAAGGGAAACTGTTTTTT. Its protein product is CASSFPGQGKLFF.

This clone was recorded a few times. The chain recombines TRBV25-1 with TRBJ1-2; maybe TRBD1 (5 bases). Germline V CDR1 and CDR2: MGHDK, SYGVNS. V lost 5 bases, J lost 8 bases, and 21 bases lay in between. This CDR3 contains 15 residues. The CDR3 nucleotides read TGTGCCAGCAGTACTACCAGGGAGGGGCGTTACGGCTACACCTTC. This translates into CASSTTREGRYGYTF.

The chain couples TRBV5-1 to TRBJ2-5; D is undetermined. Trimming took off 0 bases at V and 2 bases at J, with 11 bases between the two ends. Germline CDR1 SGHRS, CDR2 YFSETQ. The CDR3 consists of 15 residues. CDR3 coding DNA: TGCGCCAGCAGCTTGGGTAACAGAGGACAAGAGACCCAGTACTTC. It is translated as CASSLGNRGQETQYF.

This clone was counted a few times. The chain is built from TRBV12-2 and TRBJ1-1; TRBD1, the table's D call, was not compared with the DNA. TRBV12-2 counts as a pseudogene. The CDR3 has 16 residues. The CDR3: CASRLGHRDRVVEAFF. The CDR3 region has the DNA TGTGCAAGTCGCTTAGGACACCGGGACAGGGTGGTTGAAGCTTTCTTT.

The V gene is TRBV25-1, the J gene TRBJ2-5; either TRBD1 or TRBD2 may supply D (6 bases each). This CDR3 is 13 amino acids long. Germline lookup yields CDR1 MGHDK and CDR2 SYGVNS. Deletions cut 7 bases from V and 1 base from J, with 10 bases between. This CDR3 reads CASTPGAQETQYF. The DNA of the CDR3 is TGTGCCAGCACCCCGGGGGCCCAAGAGACCCAGTACTTC.

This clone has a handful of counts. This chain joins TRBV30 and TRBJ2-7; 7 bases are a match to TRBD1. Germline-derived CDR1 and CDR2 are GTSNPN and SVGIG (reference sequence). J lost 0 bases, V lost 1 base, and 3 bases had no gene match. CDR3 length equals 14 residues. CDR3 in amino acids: CAWSAGTASYEQYF. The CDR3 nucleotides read TGTGCCTGGAGTGCTGGGACAGCCTCCTACGAGCAGTACTTC.

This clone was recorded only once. The CDR3 is CASSFGTGGFGTEAFF. The CDR3, as DNA: TGTGCCAGCAGCTTCGGGACAGGGGGCTTTGGAACTGAAGCTTTCTTT. The rearrangement uses TRBV7-9 and TRBJ1-1; 12 bases are shared with TRBD1. Germline-derived CDR1 and CDR2 are SEHNR and FQNEAQ (reference sequence). The CDR3 loop spans 16 amino acids. With V trimmed by 3 bases and J by 5 bases, 7 bases remained unmatched.

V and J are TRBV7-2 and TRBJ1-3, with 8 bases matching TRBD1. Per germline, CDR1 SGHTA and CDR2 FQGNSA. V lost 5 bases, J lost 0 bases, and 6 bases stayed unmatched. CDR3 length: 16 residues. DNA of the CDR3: TGTGCCAGCAGCCTGGGACAGGCACTCTCTGGAAACACCATATATTTT. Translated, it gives CASSLGQALSGNTIYF.

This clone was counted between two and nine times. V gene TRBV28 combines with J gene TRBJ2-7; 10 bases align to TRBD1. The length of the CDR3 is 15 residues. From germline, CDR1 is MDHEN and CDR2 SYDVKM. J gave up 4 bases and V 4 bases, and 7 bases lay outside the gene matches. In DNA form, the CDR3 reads TGTGCCAGCAGTTCACCGCGGACAGGGGGATACGAGCAGTACTTC. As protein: CASSSPRTGGYEQYF.

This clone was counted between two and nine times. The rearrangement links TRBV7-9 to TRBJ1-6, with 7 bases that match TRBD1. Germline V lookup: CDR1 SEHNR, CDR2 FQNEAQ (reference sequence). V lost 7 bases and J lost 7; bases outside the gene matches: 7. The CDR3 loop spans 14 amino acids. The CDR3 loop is CASTPQGPNSPLHF. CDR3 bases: TGTGCCAGCACGCCACAGGGGCCGAATTCACCCCTCCACTTT.

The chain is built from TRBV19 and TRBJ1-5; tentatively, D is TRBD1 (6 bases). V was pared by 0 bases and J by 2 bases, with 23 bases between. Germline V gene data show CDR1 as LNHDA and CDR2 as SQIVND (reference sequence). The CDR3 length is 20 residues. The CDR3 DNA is TGTGCCAGTAGTATAGATCTTGCTATTGGGGGCCGGCATGGCAATCAGCCCCAGCATTTT. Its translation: CASSIDLAIGGRHGNQPQHF.

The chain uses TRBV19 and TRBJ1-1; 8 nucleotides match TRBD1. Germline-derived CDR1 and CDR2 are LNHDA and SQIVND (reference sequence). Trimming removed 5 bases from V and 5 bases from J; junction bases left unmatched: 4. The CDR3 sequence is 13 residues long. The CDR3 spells CASSARQGTEAFF. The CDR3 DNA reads TGTGCCAGTAGTGCCAGACAGGGGACTGAAGCTTTCTTT.

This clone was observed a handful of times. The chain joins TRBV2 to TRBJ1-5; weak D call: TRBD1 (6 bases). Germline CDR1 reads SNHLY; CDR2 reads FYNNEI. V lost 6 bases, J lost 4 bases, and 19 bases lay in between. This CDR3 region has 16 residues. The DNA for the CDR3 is TGTGCCAGCAGCCGAAATACAGGGAAGGAAAATCAGCCCCAGCATTTT. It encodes CASSRNTGKENQPQHF.

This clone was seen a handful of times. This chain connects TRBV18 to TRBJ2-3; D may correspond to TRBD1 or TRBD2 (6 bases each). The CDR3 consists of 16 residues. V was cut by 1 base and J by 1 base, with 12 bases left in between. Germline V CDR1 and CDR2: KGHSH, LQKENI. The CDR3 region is CASSPQGGPGTDTQYF. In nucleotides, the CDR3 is TGTGCCAGCTCACCACAGGGGGGCCCGGGCACAGATACGCAGTATTTT.

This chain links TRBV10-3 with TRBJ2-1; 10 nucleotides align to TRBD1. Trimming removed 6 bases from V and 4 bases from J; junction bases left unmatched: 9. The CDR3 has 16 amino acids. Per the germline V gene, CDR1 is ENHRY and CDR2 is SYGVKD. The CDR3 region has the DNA TGTGCCATCAGAGATACCGGGACAGGGGCTTACAATGAGCAGTTCTTC. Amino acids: CAIRDTGTGAYNEQFF.

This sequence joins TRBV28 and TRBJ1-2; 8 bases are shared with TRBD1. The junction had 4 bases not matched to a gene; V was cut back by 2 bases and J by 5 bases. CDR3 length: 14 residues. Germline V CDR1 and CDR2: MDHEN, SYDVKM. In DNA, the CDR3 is TGTGCCAGCAGTTTAGGACAGGGTTGGTATGGCTACACCTTC. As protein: CASSLGQGWYGYTF.

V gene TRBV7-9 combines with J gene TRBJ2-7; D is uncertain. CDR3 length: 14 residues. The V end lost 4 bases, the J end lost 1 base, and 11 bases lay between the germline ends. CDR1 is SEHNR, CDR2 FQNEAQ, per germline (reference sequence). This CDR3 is CASSSPERSYEQYF. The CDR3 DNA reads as TGTGCCAGCAGCTCCCCCGAGAGATCCTACGAGCAGTACTTC.

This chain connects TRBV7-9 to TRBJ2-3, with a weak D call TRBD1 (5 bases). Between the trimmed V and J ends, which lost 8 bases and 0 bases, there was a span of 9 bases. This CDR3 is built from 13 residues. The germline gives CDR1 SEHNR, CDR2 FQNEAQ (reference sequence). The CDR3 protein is CASATVSTDTQYF. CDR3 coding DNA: TGTGCCAGCGCGACAGTTAGCACAGATACGCAGTATTTT.

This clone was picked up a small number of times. The CDR3 sequence is CASTVPWNTEAFF. In DNA, the CDR3 is TGTGCCAGCACTGTCCCATGGAACACTGAAGCTTTCTTT. This sequence joins TRBV2 and TRBJ1-1; D not certain. This CDR3 is 13 amino acids long. Germline-derived CDR1 and CDR2 are SNHLY and FYNNEI. Trimming took 7 bases from V and 1 from J, leaving 10 bases between them.

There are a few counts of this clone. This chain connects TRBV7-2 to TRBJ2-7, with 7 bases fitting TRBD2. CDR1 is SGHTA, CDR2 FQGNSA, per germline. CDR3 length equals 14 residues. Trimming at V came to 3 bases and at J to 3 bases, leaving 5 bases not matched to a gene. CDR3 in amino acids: CASSFPAGNYEQYF. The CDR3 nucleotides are TGTGCCAGCAGCTTTCCAGCGGGGAACTACGAGCAGTACTTC.

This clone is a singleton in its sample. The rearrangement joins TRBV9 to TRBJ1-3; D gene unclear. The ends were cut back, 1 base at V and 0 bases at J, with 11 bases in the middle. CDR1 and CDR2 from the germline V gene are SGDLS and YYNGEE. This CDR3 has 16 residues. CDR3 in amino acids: CASSVSSIYSGNTIYF. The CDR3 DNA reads TGTGCCAGCAGCGTATCCTCCATATACTCTGGAAACACCATATATTTT.

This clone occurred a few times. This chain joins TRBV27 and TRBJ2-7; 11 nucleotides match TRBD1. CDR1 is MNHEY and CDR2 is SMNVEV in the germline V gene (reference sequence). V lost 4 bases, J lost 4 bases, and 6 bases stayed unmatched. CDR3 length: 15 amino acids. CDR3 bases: TGTGCCAGCAGTTCCCCGGGACAGGGGGTTTACGAGCAGTACTTC. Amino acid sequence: CASSSPGQGVYEQYF.

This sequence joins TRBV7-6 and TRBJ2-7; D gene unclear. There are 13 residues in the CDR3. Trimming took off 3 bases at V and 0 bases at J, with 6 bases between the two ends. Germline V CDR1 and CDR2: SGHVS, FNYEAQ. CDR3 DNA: TGTGCCAGCAGCTTTTCCAGCTCCTACGAGCAGTACTTC. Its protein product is CASSFSSSYEQYF.

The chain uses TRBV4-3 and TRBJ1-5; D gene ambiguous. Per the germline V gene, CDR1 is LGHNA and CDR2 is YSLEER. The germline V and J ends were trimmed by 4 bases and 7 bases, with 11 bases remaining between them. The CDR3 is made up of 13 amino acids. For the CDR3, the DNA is TGCGCCAGCAGCCTTGGGCTGGGACAGCCCCAGCATTTT. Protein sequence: CASSLGLGQPQHF.

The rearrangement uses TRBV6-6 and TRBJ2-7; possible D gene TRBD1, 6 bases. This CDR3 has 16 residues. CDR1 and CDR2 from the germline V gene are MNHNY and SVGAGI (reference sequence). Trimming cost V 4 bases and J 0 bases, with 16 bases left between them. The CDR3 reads CASSFIQGRSSYEQYF. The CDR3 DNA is TGTGCCAGCAGTTTCATACAGGGACGGAGCTCCTACGAGCAGTACTTC.

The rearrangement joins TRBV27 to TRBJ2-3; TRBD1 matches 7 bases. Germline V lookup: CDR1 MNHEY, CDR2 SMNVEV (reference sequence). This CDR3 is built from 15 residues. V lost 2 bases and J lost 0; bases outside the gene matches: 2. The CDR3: CASSLGQASTDTQYF. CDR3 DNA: TGTGCCAGCAGTTTAGGACAGGCTAGCACAGATACGCAGTATTTT.

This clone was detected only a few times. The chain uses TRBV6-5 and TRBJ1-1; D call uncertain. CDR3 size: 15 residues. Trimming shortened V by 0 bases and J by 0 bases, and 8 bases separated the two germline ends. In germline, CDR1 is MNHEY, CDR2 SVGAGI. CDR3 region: CASSYSSGMNTEAFF. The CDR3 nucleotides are TGTGCCAGCAGTTACTCGTCAGGAATGAACACTGAAGCTTTCTTT.